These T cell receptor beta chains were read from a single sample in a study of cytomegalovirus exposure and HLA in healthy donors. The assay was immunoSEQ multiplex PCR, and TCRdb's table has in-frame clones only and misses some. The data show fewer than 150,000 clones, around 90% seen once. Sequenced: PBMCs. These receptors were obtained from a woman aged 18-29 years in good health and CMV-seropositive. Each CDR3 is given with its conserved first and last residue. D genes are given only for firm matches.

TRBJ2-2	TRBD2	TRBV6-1	CANSGLADTGELFF
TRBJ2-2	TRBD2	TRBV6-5	CASSYSLAGVTGELFF
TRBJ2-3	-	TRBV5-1	CASTTGGPTDTQYF
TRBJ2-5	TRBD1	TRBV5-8	CASSRGSGTGGPETQYF
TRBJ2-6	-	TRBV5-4	CASSSRNRAFSGANVLTF
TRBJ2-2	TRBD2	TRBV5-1	CASSLLAVNTGELFF
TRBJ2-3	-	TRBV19	CASSIRGVYGLGTDTQYF
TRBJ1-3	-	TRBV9	CASSVGDAAGNTIYF
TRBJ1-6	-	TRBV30	CAWSVPLTDYNSPLHF
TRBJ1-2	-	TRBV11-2	CASFSIRTANYGYTF
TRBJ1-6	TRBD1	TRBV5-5	CASSRQGIGSPLHF
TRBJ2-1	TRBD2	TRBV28	CASSLFTSGANNEQFF
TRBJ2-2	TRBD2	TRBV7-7	CASSSTSGNTGELFF
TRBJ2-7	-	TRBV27	CASSFEGVPTYEQYF
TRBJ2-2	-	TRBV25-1	CASSVGGAGELFF